A selection of T cell receptor beta chains follows, all from one sample in a study of blood T cell repertoires in COVID-19. Repertoires were generated with immunoSEQ multiplex PCR, while TCRdb's copy carries only in-frame clones and drops some. The data show some 150,000 clones, roughly 84% seen once. Specimen: peripheral blood. The receptor set was obtained from a man between 65 and 80 years old with acute or convalescent COVID-19. The CDR3 runs from the conserved cysteine through the conserved F or W. D genes are given only for firm matches. Expanded clones get a size class; other rows say once, few or many, or leave the size out.

J gene: TRBJ2-3
D gene: .
clone size: .
V gene: TRBV6-1
CDR3 protein: CASSERHNQYTQYF
CDR3 DNA: TGTGCCAGCAGTGAACGTCACAATCAGTATACGCAGTATTTT

J gene: TRBJ2-3
D gene: TRBD2
clone size: .
V gene: TRBV4-2
CDR3 protein: CASSQDRGGALGTQYF
CDR3 DNA: TGTGCCAGCAGCCAAGATCGCGGGGGGGCGTTGGGTACGCAGTATTTT

J gene: TRBJ2-3
D gene: TRBD2
clone size: once
V gene: TRBV2
CDR3 protein: CASSTLRGGTDTQYF
CDR3 DNA: TGTGCCAGCAGCACCTTACGGGGGGGGACAGATACGCAGTATTTT

J gene: TRBJ2-1
D gene: .
clone size: .
V gene: TRBV5-1
CDR3 protein: CASSLASVATDNEQFF
CDR3 DNA: TGCGCCAGCAGCTTGGCGTCCGTGGCCACCGACAATGAGCAGTTCTTC

J gene: TRBJ2-1
D gene: .
clone size: .
V gene: TRBV29-1
CDR3 protein: CSVPDLGGPVSYNEQFF
CDR3 DNA: TGCAGCGTCCCAGACCTCGGGGGGCCCGTCTCCTACAATGAGCAGTTCTTC

J gene: TRBJ2-7
D gene: TRBD2
clone size: .
V gene: TRBV5-3
CDR3 protein: CARTATSSCSYEQYF
CDR3 DNA: TGTGCCAGAACCGCGACTAGCTCTTGTAGCTACGAGCAGTACTTC

J gene: TRBJ2-1
D gene: TRBD2
clone size: few
V gene: TRBV5-1
CDR3 protein: CASSSTSGESYNEQFF
CDR3 DNA: TGCGCCAGCAGCTCGACTAGCGGGGAGTCCTACAATGAGCAGTTCTTC

J gene: TRBJ2-1
D gene: TRBD2
clone size: .
V gene: TRBV18
CDR3 protein: CASSVTSGGAYEQFF
CDR3 DNA: TGTGCCAGCTCGGTGACTAGCGGGGGGGCCTATGAGCAGTTCTTC

J gene: TRBJ2-1
D gene: .
clone size: .
V gene: TRBV9
CDR3 protein: CASSEAGSRNEQFF
CDR3 DNA: TGTGCCAGCAGCGAGGCCGGGAGCAGAAATGAGCAGTTCTTC

J gene: TRBJ2-1
D gene: TRBD2
clone size: .
V gene: TRBV15
CDR3 protein: CATSRDLGTGLVLIF
CDR3 DNA: TGTGCCACCAGCAGAGATCTCGGGACGGGACTAGTCTTGATCTTC

J gene: TRBJ2-7
D gene: .
clone size: .
V gene: TRBV9
CDR3 protein: CASSVGSLSSYEQYF
CDR3 DNA: TGTGCCAGCAGCGTAGGGTCGCTCAGCTCCTACGAGCAGTACTTC

J gene: TRBJ2-5
D gene: TRBD1
clone size: .
V gene: TRBV5-4
CDR3 protein: CASSWGTGGGETQYF
CDR3 DNA: TGTGCCAGCAGCTGGGGGACAGGGGGAGGTGAGACCCAGTACTTC

J gene: TRBJ2-3
D gene: .
clone size: .
V gene: TRBV24-1
CDR3 protein: CATSDLGGGTDTQYF
CDR3 DNA: TGTGCCACCAGTGATTTGGGCGGGGGCACAGATACGCAGTATTTT

J gene: TRBJ2-2
D gene: .
clone size: .
V gene: TRBV7-2
CDR3 protein: CASSRRPSNTGELFF
CDR3 DNA: TGTGCCAGCAGCAGGAGGCCCTCTAACACCGGGGAGCTGTTTTTT

J gene: TRBJ1-5
D gene: .
clone size: medium-sized
V gene: TRBV5-8
CDR3 protein: CASSLVAGLGNQPQHF
CDR3 DNA: TGTGCCAGCAGCTTGGTGGCGGGGTTGGGCAATCAGCCCCAGCATTTT

J gene: TRBJ1-5
D gene: .
clone size: .
V gene: TRBV19
CDR3 protein: CASRTQQAEVQPQHF
CDR3 DNA: TGTGCCAGTAGAACTCAACAGGCGGAAGTACAGCCCCAGCATTTT

J gene: TRBJ1-2
D gene: .
clone size: .
V gene: TRBV6-4
CDR3 protein: CASSDRGGGYTF
CDR3 DNA: TGTGCCAGCAGTGACAGGGGTGGTGGCTACACCTTC

J gene: TRBJ2-1
D gene: .
clone size: .
V gene: TRBV6-5
CDR3 protein: CASSYSTGTYNEQFF
CDR3 DNA: TGTGCCAGCAGTTACTCGACAGGAACCTACAATGAGCAGTTCTTC

J gene: TRBJ2-7
D gene: .
clone size: once
V gene: TRBV25-1
CDR3 protein: CASSEFTQLQVKQYF
CDR3 DNA: TGTGCCAGCAGTGAATTTACCCAACTACAGGTGAAGCAGTACTTC

J gene: TRBJ2-7
D gene: .
clone size: .
V gene: TRBV7-9
CDR3 protein: CASSNYRGGNEQYF
CDR3 DNA: TGTGCCAGCAGCAATTACAGGGGCGGGAACGAGCAGTACTTC

J gene: TRBJ2-5
D gene: TRBD1
clone size: .
V gene: TRBV5-1
CDR3 protein: CASSVTGSRETQYF
CDR3 DNA: TGCGCCAGCAGCGTGACAGGGAGTCGTGAGACCCAGTACTTC

J gene: TRBJ2-1
D gene: TRBD1
clone size: .
V gene: TRBV10-1
CDR3 protein: CASSTGQGRNEQFF
CDR3 DNA: TGCGCCAGCAGTACTGGACAGGGAAGGAATGAGCAGTTCTTC

J gene: TRBJ1-5
D gene: TRBD1
clone size: .
V gene: TRBV19
CDR3 protein: CASRDREGFSNQPQHF
CDR3 DNA: TGTGCCAGTAGGGACAGGGAAGGTTTTAGCAATCAGCCCCAGCATTTT

J gene: TRBJ1-1
D gene: .
clone size: .
V gene: TRBV4-1
CDR3 protein: CASSHQVSGTEAFF
CDR3 DNA: TGCGCCAGCAGCCATCAGGTTTCGGGGACTGAAGCTTTCTTT

J gene: TRBJ1-2
D gene: TRBD1
clone size: .
V gene: TRBV4-2
CDR3 protein: CASSQEAGGNYGYTF
CDR3 DNA: TGTGCCAGCAGCCAAGAGGCAGGGGGCAACTATGGCTACACCTTC

J gene: TRBJ2-7
D gene: TRBD2
clone size: .
V gene: TRBV10-3
CDR3 protein: CAIRGERDTFSYEQYF
CDR3 DNA: TGTGCCATCAGGGGCGAGCGGGATACCTTTTCTTACGAGCAGTACTTC

J gene: TRBJ1-3
D gene: TRBD1
clone size: .
V gene: TRBV6-6
CDR3 protein: CASSSGQASSGNTIYF
CDR3 DNA: TGTGCCAGCAGTAGCGGACAGGCGAGCTCTGGAAACACCATATATTTT

J gene: TRBJ1-5
D gene: .
clone size: .
V gene: TRBV28
CDR3 protein: CASTQGGSNQPQHF
CDR3 DNA: TGTGCCAGCACCCAGGGAGGGAGCAATCAGCCCCAGCATTTT

J gene: TRBJ1-2
D gene: TRBD1
clone size: .
V gene: TRBV5-1
CDR3 protein: CASSPEGGQAYGYTF
CDR3 DNA: TGCGCCAGCAGCCCCGAAGGGGGACAGGCCTATGGCTACACCTTC

J gene: TRBJ2-5
D gene: TRBD1
clone size: .
V gene: TRBV6-5
CDR3 protein: CASSHRDRGSETQYF
CDR3 DNA: TGTGCCAGCAGCCACCGGGACAGGGGGAGCGAGACCCAGTACTTC

J gene: TRBJ1-1
D gene: .
clone size: .
V gene: TRBV19
CDR3 protein: CASRGLNTEAFF
CDR3 DNA: TGTGCCAGTAGGGGGCTAAACACTGAAGCTTTCTTT

J gene: TRBJ1-1
D gene: TRBD1
clone size: .
V gene: TRBV5-1
CDR3 protein: CASSFGTANTEAFF
CDR3 DNA: TGCGCCAGCAGCTTCGGGACAGCGAACACTGAAGCTTTCTTT

J gene: TRBJ1-1
D gene: TRBD1
clone size: .
V gene: TRBV5-4
CDR3 protein: CASSRGQGWTGTPEAFF
CDR3 DNA: TGTGCCAGCAGCCGAGGACAGGGATGGACCGGAACCCCTGAAGCTTTCTTT

J gene: TRBJ1-5
D gene: .
clone size: .
V gene: TRBV6-1
CDR3 protein: CASSESLSGGLMEPQHF
CDR3 DNA: TGTGCCAGCAGTGAAAGTCTCTCCGGTGGACTCATGGAGCCCCAGCATTTT

J gene: TRBJ1-5
D gene: .
clone size: .
V gene: TRBV29-1
CDR3 protein: CSVGHSNQPQHF
CDR3 DNA: TGCAGCGTTGGACATAGCAATCAGCCCCAGCATTTT

J gene: TRBJ1-6
D gene: TRBD1
clone size: once
V gene: TRBV19
CDR3 protein: CASSIDGTGNHSPLHF
CDR3 DNA: TGTGCCAGTAGTATAGACGGGACAGGGAATCATTCACCCCTCCACTTT

J gene: TRBJ2-7
D gene: .
clone size: .
V gene: TRBV6-5
CDR3 protein: CASTSGQTYEQYF
CDR3 DNA: TGTGCCAGCACGTCGGGACAAACCTACGAGCAGTACTTC

J gene: TRBJ2-1
D gene: TRBD2
clone size: .
V gene: TRBV7-7
CDR3 protein: CASSSGLADNEQFF
CDR3 DNA: TGTGCTAGCAGCTCCGGACTAGCGGACAATGAGCAGTTCTTC

J gene: TRBJ1-5
D gene: .
clone size: .
V gene: TRBV6-5
CDR3 protein: CASMGAANQPQHF
CDR3 DNA: TGTGCCAGCATGGGGGCAGCTAATCAGCCCCAGCATTTT